This entry features one T cell receptor (beta chain) sequence. The antigen is undetermined. Using the 5' RACE reads, TCRdb records one entry per CDR3 protein without DNA. In all, the sample yields around 470,000 distinct CDR3 sequences. The record originates from a study of T cells expressing NK-cell markers. Findings and limits, study-wide: The study did not resolve the HCMV specificity of expanded NKG2C+ T cell clones. A few of the donors also had these clonotypes leading their CD3+CD56-NKG2C+ fraction.

This clonotype was sampled from a woman aged 45 to 65 in good health. The sample taken for sequencing was blood T cells: a sorted CD56 or NKG2C T cell subset, CD4+ or CD8+ T cells, or bulk PBMC T cells (not recorded which).

CDR3 sequence reads: CASSQGVGRNTQYF. The V gene is TRBV3-1, the J gene TRBJ2-3; TCRdb's D call, TRBD1, is unchecked because there is no DNA. The CDR3 loop spans 14 amino acids. The germline V gene has CDR1 LGHDT and CDR2 YNNKEL (reference sequence).